This TCR beta chain derives from a study of blood T cell repertoires in COVID-19 (dated by TCRdb to 2020 to 2021). Study-level background: Samples covering the acute and convalescent phases of COVID-19 were provided by collaborators in the United States, Italy and Spain. The material from the prospective study consisted of cDNA or gDNA derived from T cells, B-cell-depleted T cells, or PBMCs. The dataset comprised deeply sampled blood TCRbeta repertoires from subjects exposed to, actively infected with, or recovered from COVID-19. The repertoires were released in a freely available public database intended as a resource for research on the immune response to SARS-CoV-2. The samples were drawn from the first 160 participants of the ongoing ImmuneRACE study and from over 950 subjects provided by 6 global collaborators. A de-identified subject ID, COVID-19 status, age in years and sex were almost always included in the sample metadata. HLA class I and class II types, where available, came from metadata supplied by the sample provider rather than from assay-based typing.

TCRbeta CDR3 regions were amplified from genomic DNA by means of the immunoSEQ Assay, a bias-controlled multiplex PCR. For the original study's pipeline: The number of nucleated cells in each sample was estimated by amplification of reference gene primers within the assay. Sequence reads were collapsed and filtered to measure the absolute abundance of every unique TCRbeta CDR3 rearrangement. For each sample, productive Simpson clonality was calculated by taking the square root of Simpson's diversity index across productive rearrangements. Here the immuneACCESS table is served through TCRdb, limited to in-frame sequences with V and J called. Missing clones are a known gap in these copies; in checked studies unresolved V genes cover under half, and the rest lacks a known reason. That table gives V, J and clone size, and the DNA gave D and trimming. Present in this sample are roughly 150,000 clones, 93% of which were seen just once. The top ten hold around 2% of the sample.

V is pruned by 4 bases and J by 2 bases, leaving 5 bases of the junction without a gene match. CDR3 length: 15 amino acids, cysteine to phenylalanine. Here the CDR3 DNA is all that survives: 45 bases in frame from base 1. The germline V gene encodes CDR1 MNHEY and CDR2 SVGEGT. Comments on this clone: Its antigen is still unknown. Base qualities are not at hand, and no much larger clone is one base apart.

What the research found in general, with its limitations: Clinical and demographic metadata were provided uncurated, with the amount varying by source and participant.

One collaborating source in Seattle enrolled patients during active infection and followed them longitudinally through the course of disease. The collaborating institutions used their own protocols to collect whole blood in K2EDTA tubes. For TCRbeta analysis, collaborator samples were shipped as frozen whole blood, as isolated PBMCs, or as DNA extracted from either sample type. This chain is built from TRBV6-2 or TRBV6-3 and TRBJ1-2; TRBD1 lines up with 9 middle nucleotides. The sequenced sample consisted of peripheral blood. The source is a woman aged 55 to 70 with COVID-19, enrolled during active disease. The CDR3 protein: CASSFGTGRNYGYTF. The nucleotide sequence reads as follows: TGTGCCAGCAGTTTCGGGACAGGGAGGAACTATGGCTACACCTTC.